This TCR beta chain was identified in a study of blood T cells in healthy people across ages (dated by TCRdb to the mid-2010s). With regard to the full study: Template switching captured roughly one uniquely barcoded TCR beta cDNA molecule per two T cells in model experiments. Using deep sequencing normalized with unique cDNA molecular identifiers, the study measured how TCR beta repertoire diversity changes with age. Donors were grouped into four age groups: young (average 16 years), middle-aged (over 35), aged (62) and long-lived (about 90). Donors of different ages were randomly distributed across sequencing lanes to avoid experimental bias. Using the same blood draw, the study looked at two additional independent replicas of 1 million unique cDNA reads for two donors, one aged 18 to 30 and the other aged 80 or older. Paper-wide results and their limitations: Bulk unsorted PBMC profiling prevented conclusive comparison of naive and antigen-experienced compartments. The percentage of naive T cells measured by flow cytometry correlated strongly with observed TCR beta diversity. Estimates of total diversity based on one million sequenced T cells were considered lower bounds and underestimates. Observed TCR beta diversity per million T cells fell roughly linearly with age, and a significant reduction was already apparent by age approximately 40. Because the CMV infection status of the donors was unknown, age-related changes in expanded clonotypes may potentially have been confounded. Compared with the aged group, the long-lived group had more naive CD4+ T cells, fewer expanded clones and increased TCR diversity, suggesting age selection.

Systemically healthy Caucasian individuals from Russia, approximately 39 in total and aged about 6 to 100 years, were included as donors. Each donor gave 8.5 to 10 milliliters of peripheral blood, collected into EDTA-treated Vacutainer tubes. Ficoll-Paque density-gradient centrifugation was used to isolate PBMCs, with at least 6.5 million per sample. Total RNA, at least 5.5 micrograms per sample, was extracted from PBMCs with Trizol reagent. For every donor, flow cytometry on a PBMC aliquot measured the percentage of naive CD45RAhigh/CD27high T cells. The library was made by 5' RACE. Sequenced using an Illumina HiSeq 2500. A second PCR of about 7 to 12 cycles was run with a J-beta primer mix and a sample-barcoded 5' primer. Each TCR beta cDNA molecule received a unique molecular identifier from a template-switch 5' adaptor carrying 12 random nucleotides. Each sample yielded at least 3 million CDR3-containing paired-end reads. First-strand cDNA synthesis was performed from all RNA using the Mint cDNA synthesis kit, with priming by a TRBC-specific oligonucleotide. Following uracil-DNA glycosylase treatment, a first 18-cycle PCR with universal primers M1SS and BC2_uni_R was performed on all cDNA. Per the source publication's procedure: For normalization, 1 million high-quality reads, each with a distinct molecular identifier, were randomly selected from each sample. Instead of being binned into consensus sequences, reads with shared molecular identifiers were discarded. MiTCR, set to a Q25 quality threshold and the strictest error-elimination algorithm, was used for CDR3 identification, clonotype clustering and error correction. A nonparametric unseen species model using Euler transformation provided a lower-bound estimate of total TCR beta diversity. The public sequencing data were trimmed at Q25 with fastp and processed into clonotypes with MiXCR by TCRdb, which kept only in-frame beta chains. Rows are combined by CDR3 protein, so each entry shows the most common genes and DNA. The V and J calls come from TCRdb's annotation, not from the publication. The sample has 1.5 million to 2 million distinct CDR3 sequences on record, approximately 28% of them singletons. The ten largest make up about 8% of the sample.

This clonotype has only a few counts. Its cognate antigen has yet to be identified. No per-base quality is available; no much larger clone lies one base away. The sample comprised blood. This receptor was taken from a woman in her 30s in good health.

Read as DNA, the sequence is TGTGCCAGCAGTGTGACAGGGGTCTACAATGAGCAGTTCTTC. Its translation reads: CASSVTGVYNEQFF. The chain joins TRBV6-1 to TRBJ2-1; the central 8 bases match TRBD1. The CDR3 sequence holds 14 residues, the cysteine and phenylalanine included. CDR3 DNA only is kept here, 42 bases in frame from base 1. CDR1 and CDR2 are read off the germline V gene as MNHNS and SASEGT. V is cut back by 4 bases and J by 3 bases, with 2 bases in the junction unmatched.